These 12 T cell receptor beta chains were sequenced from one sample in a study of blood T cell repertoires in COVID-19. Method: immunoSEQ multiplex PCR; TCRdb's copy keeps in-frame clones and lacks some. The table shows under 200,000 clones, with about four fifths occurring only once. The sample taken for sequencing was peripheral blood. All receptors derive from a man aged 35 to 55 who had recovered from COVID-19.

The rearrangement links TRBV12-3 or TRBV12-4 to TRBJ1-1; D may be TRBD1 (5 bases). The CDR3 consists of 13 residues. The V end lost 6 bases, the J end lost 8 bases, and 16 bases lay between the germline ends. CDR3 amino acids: CASRTYLQDEAFF. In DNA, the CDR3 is TGTGCCAGCAGGACCTACCTACAGGACGAAGCTTTCTTT.

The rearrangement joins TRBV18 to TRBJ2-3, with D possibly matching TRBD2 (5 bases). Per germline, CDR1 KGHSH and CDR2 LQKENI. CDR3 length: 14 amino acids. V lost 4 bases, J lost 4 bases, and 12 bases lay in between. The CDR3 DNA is TGTGCCAGCTCACTGAATAGGAGGCCAGATACGCAGTATTTT. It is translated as CASSLNRRPDTQYF.

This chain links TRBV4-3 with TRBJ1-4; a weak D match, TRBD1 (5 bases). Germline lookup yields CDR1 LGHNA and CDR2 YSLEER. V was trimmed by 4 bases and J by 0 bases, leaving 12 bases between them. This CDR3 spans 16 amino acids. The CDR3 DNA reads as TGCGCCAGCAGCCCGAGGCGGGGGGCAACTAATGAAAAACTGTTTTTT. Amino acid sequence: CASSPRRGATNEKLFF.

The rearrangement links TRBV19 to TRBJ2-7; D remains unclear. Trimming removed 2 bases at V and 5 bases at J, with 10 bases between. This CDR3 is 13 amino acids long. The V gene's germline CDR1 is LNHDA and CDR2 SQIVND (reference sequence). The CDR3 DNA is TGTGCCAGTAGTATAAATACGCAGAACGAGCAGTACTTC. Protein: CASSINTQNEQYF.

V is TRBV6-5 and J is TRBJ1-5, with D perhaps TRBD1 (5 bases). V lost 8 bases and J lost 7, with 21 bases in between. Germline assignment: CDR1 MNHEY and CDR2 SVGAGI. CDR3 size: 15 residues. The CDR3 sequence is CASGPAGQNRQPQHF. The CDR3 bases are TGTGCCAGCGGTCCGGCGGGGCAGAATCGCCAGCCCCAGCATTTT.

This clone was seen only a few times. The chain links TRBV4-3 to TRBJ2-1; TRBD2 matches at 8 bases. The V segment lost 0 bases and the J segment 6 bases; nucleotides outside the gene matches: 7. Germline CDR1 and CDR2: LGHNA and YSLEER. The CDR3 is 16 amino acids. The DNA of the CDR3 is TGCGCCAGCAGCCAAGATTCAGCGGGAGAGGGCAATGAGCAGTTCTTC. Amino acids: CASSQDSAGEGNEQFF.

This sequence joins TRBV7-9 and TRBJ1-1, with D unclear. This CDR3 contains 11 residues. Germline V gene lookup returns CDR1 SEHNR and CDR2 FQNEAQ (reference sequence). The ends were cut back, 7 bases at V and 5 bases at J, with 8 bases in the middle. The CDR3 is CASISGTEAFF. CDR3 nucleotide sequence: TGTGCCAGCATCTCCGGGACTGAAGCTTTCTTT.

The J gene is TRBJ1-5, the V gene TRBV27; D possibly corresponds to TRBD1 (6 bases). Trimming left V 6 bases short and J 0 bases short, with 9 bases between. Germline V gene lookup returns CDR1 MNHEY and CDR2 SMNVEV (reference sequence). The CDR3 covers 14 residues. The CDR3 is CASRGAYSNQPQHF. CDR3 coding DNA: TGTGCCAGCAGGGGGGCTTATAGCAATCAGCCCCAGCATTTT.

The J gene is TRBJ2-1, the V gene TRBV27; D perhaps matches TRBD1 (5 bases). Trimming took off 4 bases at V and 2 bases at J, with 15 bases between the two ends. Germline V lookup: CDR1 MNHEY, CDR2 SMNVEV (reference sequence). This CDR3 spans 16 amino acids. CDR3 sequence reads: CASSSGMVGPYNEQFF. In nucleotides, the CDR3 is TGTGCCAGCAGTTCGGGCATGGTGGGGCCCTACAATGAGCAGTTCTTC.

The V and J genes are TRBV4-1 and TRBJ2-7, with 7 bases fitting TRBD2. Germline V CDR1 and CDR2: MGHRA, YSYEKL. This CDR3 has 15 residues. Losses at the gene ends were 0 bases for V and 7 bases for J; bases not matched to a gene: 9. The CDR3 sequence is CASSQDRLAVGEQYF. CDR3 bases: TGCGCCAGCAGCCAAGATCGGCTAGCGGTCGGAGAGCAGTACTTC.

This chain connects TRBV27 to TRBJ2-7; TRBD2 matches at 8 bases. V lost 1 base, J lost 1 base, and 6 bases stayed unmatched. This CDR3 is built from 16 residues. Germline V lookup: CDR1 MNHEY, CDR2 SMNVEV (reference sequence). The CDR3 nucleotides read TGTGCCAGCAGTTTATATCGGGAGGGCCAATCCTACGAGCAGTACTTC. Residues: CASSLYREGQSYEQYF.

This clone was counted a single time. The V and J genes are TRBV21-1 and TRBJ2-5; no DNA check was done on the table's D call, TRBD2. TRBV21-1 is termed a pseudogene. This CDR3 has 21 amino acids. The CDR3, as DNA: TGTGCCAGCACTCCACCGGGACGGACTAGCGGGAGGCGCTTGGCGGGAGAGACCCAGTACTTC. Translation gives CASTPPGRTSGRRLAGETQYF.